This is a list of T cell receptor beta chains from one sample in a study of blood T cell repertoires in COVID-19. TCRdb keeps only in-frame clones here, not all; method: immunoSEQ multiplex PCR. The sample consists of about 140,000 clones, around 82% of them appearing once. Sequencing used peripheral blood. These receptors all come from a woman aged 60-75 years with acute or convalescent COVID-19. Each CDR3 is given with its conserved first and last residue.

j_call: TRBJ2-2
v_call: TRBV5-1
cdr3_length: 14
cdr3_aa: CASTLTGDTGELFF

j_call: TRBJ2-1
v_call: TRBV19
cdr3_length: 14
cdr3_aa: CASSIDRGPKKQFF

j_call: TRBJ1-1
v_call: TRBV3-1/TRBV3-2
cdr3_length: 13
cdr3_aa: CASSLQRSGAAFF

j_call: TRBJ2-6
v_call: TRBV10-3
cdr3_length: 17
cdr3_aa: CAINQGQTTSGANVLTF

j_call: TRBJ2-3
v_call: TRBV5-5
cdr3_length: 15
cdr3_aa: CASSPGSYPTDTQYF

j_call: TRBJ1-1
v_call: TRBV5-8
cdr3_length: 13
cdr3_aa: CASSLPTAGEAFF

j_call: TRBJ2-5
v_call: TRBV18
cdr3_length: 14
cdr3_aa: CASSPLSGEETQYF

j_call: TRBJ2-7
v_call: TRBV4-1
cdr3_length: 16
cdr3_aa: CASSQSPGQGLNEQYF

j_call: TRBJ2-1
v_call: TRBV2
cdr3_length: 14
cdr3_aa: CASRRGQNYNEQFF

j_call: TRBJ1-5
v_call: TRBV12-3/TRBV12-4
cdr3_length: 12
cdr3_aa: CASKKSSQPQHF

j_call: TRBJ2-1
v_call: TRBV19
cdr3_length: 13
cdr3_aa: CATSPRGYNEQFF

j_call: TRBJ2-7
v_call: TRBV6-5
cdr3_length: 14
cdr3_aa: CASSLGLAGDRQYF

j_call: TRBJ2-7
v_call: TRBV28
cdr3_length: 13
cdr3_aa: CASSLAGGDEQYF

j_call: TRBJ2-1
v_call: TRBV6-1
cdr3_length: 15
cdr3_aa: CASSDMGQGHNEQFF

j_call: TRBJ2-5
v_call: TRBV7-2
cdr3_length: 15
cdr3_aa: CASSLEGLAGETQYF

j_call: TRBJ1-2
v_call: TRBV5-1
cdr3_length: 15
cdr3_aa: CASARTGGENYGYTF

j_call: TRBJ2-1
v_call: TRBV24-1
cdr3_length: 14
cdr3_aa: CATSDFRLPHSQFF

j_call: TRBJ1-1
v_call: TRBV14
cdr3_length: 11
cdr3_aa: CASSQDGTTFF

j_call: TRBJ1-1
v_call: TRBV7-8
cdr3_length: 17
cdr3_aa: CASSFDLTGLINTEAFF

j_call: TRBJ2-3
v_call: TRBV5-1
cdr3_length: 15
cdr3_aa: CASSLEGYPTDTQYF

j_call: TRBJ1-4
v_call: TRBV6-2/TRBV6-3
cdr3_length: 15
cdr3_aa: CASSTGGTTNEKLFF

j_call: TRBJ2-1
v_call: TRBV3-1/TRBV3-2
cdr3_length: 13
cdr3_aa: CASSQGPRGGQFF

j_call: TRBJ2-7
v_call: TRBV28
cdr3_length: 16
cdr3_aa: CASSSLPGQELYEQYF